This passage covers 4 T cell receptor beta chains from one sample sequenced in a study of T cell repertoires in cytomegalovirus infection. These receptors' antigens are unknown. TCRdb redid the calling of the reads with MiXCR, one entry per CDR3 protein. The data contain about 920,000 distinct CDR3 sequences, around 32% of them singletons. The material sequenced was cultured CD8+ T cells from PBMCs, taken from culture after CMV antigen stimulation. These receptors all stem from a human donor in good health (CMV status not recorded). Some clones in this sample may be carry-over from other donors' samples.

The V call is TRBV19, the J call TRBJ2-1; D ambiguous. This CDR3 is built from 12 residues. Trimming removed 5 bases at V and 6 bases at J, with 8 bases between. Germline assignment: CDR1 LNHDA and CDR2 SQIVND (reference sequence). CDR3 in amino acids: CASSQPTNEQFF. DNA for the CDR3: TGTGCCAGTAGTCAGCCTACCAATGAGCAGTTCTTC.

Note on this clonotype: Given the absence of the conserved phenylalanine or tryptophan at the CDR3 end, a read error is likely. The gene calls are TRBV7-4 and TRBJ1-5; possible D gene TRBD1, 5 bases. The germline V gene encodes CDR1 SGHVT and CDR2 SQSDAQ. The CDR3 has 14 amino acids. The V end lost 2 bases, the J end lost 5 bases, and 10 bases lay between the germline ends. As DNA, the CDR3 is TGTGCCAGCAGCTTACCAGGGCAGGATCAGCCCCAGCATTCT. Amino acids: CASSLPGQDQPQHS.

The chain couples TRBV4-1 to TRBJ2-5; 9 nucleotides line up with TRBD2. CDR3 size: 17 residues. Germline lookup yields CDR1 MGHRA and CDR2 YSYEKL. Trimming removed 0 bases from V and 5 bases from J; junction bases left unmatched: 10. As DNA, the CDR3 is TGCGCCAGCAGCCAAGAGGGTAGCGGGGGCCGAAGGGAGACCCAGTACTTC. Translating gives CASSQEGSGGRRETQYF.

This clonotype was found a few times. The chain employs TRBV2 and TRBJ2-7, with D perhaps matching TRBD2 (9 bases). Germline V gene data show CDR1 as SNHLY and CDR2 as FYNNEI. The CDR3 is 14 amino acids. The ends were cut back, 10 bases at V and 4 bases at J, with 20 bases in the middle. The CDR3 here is CATQGAGGPYEQYV. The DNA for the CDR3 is TGTGCCACCCAGGGGGCGGGGGGGCCTTACGAGCAGTACGTC.